These 31 T cell receptor beta chains were sequenced from one sample in a study of blood T cell repertoires in COVID-19. Method: immunoSEQ multiplex PCR; TCRdb's copy keeps in-frame clones and lacks some. The data contain approximately 300,000 clones, about 92% of them seen just once; the ten biggest clones take up less than 20%. The sample was PBMCs or T cells enriched from blood (not recorded which). These receptors originate from a woman under 40 who had recovered from COVID-19.

This chain uses TRBV9 with TRBJ2-1, with D tentatively TRBD2 (7 bases). Germline CDR1 reads SGDLS; CDR2 reads YYNGEE. This CDR3 has 18 residues. V was trimmed by 0 bases and J by 2 bases, leaving 18 bases between them. CDR3 protein: CASSVDGLRRGPYNEQFF. The CDR3, as DNA: TGTGCCAGCAGCGTAGATGGGTTGAGGCGGGGGCCCTACAATGAGCAGTTCTTC.

The chain couples TRBV9 to TRBJ2-1; D gene unclear. The CDR3 is 15 residues long. Germline V lookup: CDR1 SGDLS, CDR2 YYNGEE. The ends were cut back, 0 bases at V and 8 bases at J, with 15 bases in the middle. The CDR3 here is CASSVDSDLRDEQFF. For the CDR3, the DNA is TGTGCCAGCAGCGTAGACTCCGATTTGAGAGATGAGCAGTTCTTC.

The chain has TRBV6-1 and TRBJ1-2; perhaps TRBD1 as D (6 bases). Per the germline V gene, CDR1 is MNHNS and CDR2 is SASEGT. The ends were cut back, 3 bases at V and 10 bases at J, with 15 bases in the middle. This CDR3 region has 13 residues. This CDR3 is CASSDYAGAAYTF. CDR3 nucleotides: TGTGCCAGCAGTGATTATGCGGGGGCGGCCTACACCTTC.

The V gene is TRBV2, the J gene TRBJ2-5, with 8 positions matching TRBD1. Germline V gene sequence: CDR1 SNHLY, CDR2 FYNNEI. V lost 4 bases and J lost 4; bases outside the gene matches: 11. The length of the CDR3 is 16 residues. The CDR3 sequence is CASSVAWQGAGETQYF. CDR3 nucleotides: TGTGCCAGCAGTGTAGCGTGGCAGGGGGCAGGAGAGACCCAGTACTTC.

This sequence joins TRBV7-2 and TRBJ2-5; D is possibly TRBD2 (5 bases). The V end was cut by 3 bases, the J end by 1 base, with 9 bases between. Germline V gene lookup returns CDR1 SGHTA and CDR2 FQGNSA. The CDR3 sequence is 14 residues long. As DNA, the CDR3 is TGTGCCAGCAGCTTTCGGGCGGGCCAAGAGACCCAGTACTTC. This sequence encodes CASSFRAGQETQYF. The full variable domain, in which reference TRBV7-2 and TRBJ2-5 provide the parts outside the CDR3, is GAGVSQSPSNKVTEKGKDVELRCDPISGHTALYWYRQSLGQGLEFLIYFQGNSAPDKSGLPSDRFSAERTGGSVSTLTIQRTQQEDSAVYLCASSFRAGQETQYFGPGTRLLVL.

The J gene is TRBJ2-5, the V gene TRBV5-1; 7 bases align to TRBD2. V shed 0 bases and J 5 bases; nucleotides not matched to a gene: 4. Germline V gives CDR1 SGHRS, CDR2 YFSETQ. The CDR3 runs 14 residues. The CDR3 is CASSLGAGTETQYF. The CDR3 coding sequence is TGCGCCAGCAGCTTGGGAGCGGGAACCGAGACCCAGTACTTC.

In its sample, this clone was seen once. The genes are TRBV14 and TRBJ2-5; 7 nucleotides line up with TRBD2. This CDR3 contains 12 residues. Germline CDR1 is SGHDN and CDR2 is FVKESK. V was clipped by 5 bases and J by 9 bases; unmatched bases: 6. CDR3 sequence (DNA): TGTGCCAGCAGCAACTCACGGGAGGCCCAGTACTTC. Protein sequence: CASSNSREAQYF.

The gene calls are TRBV30 and TRBJ1-1; 7 bases align to TRBD1. The CDR3 runs 13 residues. V shed 3 bases and J 0 bases; nucleotides not matched to a gene: 1. Germline loops: CDR1 GTSNPN, CDR2 SVGIG (reference sequence). The CDR3 is CAWRGQLNTEAFF. For the CDR3, the DNA is TGTGCCTGGAGGGGACAGTTGAACACTGAAGCTTTCTTT.

The gene calls are TRBV19 and TRBJ1-1; D is unclear. With 5 bases removed from V and 4 bases from J, the gap between germline ends came to 8 bases. Germline CDR1 and CDR2: LNHDA and SQIVND (reference sequence). This CDR3 spans 12 amino acids. The CDR3 DNA sequence: TGTGCCAGTAGTGAACGAGGCACTGAAGCTTTCTTT. Translation gives CASSERGTEAFF.

The DNA of the CDR3 is TGTGCCAGCAGCTTAGAAGGTGCGTGGACTAGCGGACACAATGAGCAGTTCTTC. Amino acid sequence: CASSLEGAWTSGHNEQFF. The chain joins TRBV11-3 to TRBJ2-1, with 10 bases fitting TRBD2. The germline gives CDR1 SGHNT, CDR2 YENEEA. This CDR3 has 18 residues. Germline trimming cut 0 bases from V and 5 bases from J; bases unmatched to any gene: 10.

The rearrangement links TRBV19 to TRBJ1-4; 9 positions agree with TRBD1. Germline loops: CDR1 LNHDA, CDR2 SQIVND (reference sequence). V was clipped by 3 bases and J by 7 bases; unmatched bases: 3. The CDR3 consists of 14 residues. The DNA for the CDR3 is TGTGCCAGTAGTATGGGACAGGGAGGTGAAAAACTGTTTTTT. Amino acid sequence: CASSMGQGGEKLFF.

The chain recombines TRBV18 with TRBJ1-5; D not certain. The V end lost 4 bases, the J end lost 6 bases, and 7 bases lay between the germline ends. Germline V gene lookup returns CDR1 KGHSH and CDR2 LQKENI. The CDR3 covers 12 residues. This CDR3 is CASSRLGQPQHF. CDR3 DNA sequence: TGTGCCAGCTCACGTCTAGGTCAGCCCCAGCATTTT.

The genes are TRBV7-2 and TRBJ2-7; tentative D call: TRBD1 (7 bases). This CDR3 has 13 amino acids. V lost 5 bases and J lost 6, with 14 bases in between. The germline V gene encodes CDR1 SGHTA and CDR2 FQGNSA. The CDR3 loop reads CASSPRRGLEQYF. The CDR3 nucleotides read TGTGCCAGCAGCCCTCGGAGGGGGCTCGAGCAGTACTTC.

The genes are TRBV21-1 and TRBJ2-1; the D call in the table, TRBD2, was not verified against the DNA. TRBV21-1 has pseudogene status. The CDR3 contains 14 residues. The CDR3 nucleotides are TGTGCCAGCAGCAAAGAGAAGCTTGACAATGAGCAGTTCTTC. Residues: CASSKEKLDNEQFF.

This clone was observed once. The V and J genes are TRBV5-4 and TRBJ2-5; a weak D match, TRBD1 (5 bases). Germline V gene lookup returns CDR1 SGHNT and CDR2 YYREEE (reference sequence). The CDR3 covers 13 residues. With 4 bases removed from V and 1 base from J, the gap between germline ends came to 8 bases. The CDR3 loop reads CASSTDSQETQYF. For the CDR3, the DNA is TGTGCCAGCAGCACAGACAGCCAAGAGACCCAGTACTTC.

The V call is TRBV6-2 or TRBV6-3, the J call TRBJ1-4; no reliable D call. This CDR3 contains 13 residues. Trimming took off 0 bases at V and 8 bases at J, with 7 bases between the two ends. Per the germline V gene, CDR1 is MNHEY and CDR2 is SVGEGT. CDR3 region: CASSYSLYEKLFF. In DNA, the CDR3 is TGTGCCAGCAGTTACTCGCTCTACGAAAAACTGTTTTTT.

Only one count was recorded for this clone. This rearrangement joins TRBV10-3 to TRBJ1-1, with D perhaps TRBD1 (6 bases). Germline V gene data show CDR1 as ENHRY and CDR2 as SYGVKD. V shed 6 bases and J shed 11 bases, with 25 bases lying between them. This CDR3 has 15 amino acids. This chain's CDR3 is CAISNGDTMPLEAFF. CDR3 bases: TGTGCCATCAGCAATGGGGACACCATGCCTCTCGAGGCTTTCTTT.

The chain uses TRBV19 and TRBJ2-1, with D maybe TRBD1 (5 bases). This CDR3 spans 16 amino acids. V lost 3 bases and J 0 bases, leaving 12 bases between the germline ends. In germline, CDR1 is LNHDA, CDR2 SQIVND (reference sequence). The CDR3: CASSIQGLSSYNEQFF. The CDR3 region has the DNA TGTGCCAGTAGTATTCAGGGATTGAGCTCCTACAATGAGCAGTTCTTC.

The V and J genes are TRBV6-2 or TRBV6-3 and TRBJ1-5, with 7 bases identical to TRBD1. There are 17 residues in the CDR3. CDR1 and CDR2 from the germline V gene are MNHEY and SVGEGT. V lost 6 bases, J lost 0 bases, and 11 bases stayed unmatched. The CDR3 sequence: CASSRTPGGYSNQPQHF. DNA for the CDR3: TGTGCCAGCAGCCGCACCCCAGGGGGTTATAGCAATCAGCCCCAGCATTTT.

CDR3 amino acids: CASSTLDRENNSPLHF. CDR3 DNA sequence: TGTGCCAGCAGCACCCTGGACAGGGAGAATAATTCACCCCTCCACTTT. V gene TRBV5-4 combines with J gene TRBJ1-6, with 8 positions matching TRBD1. V dropped 4 bases and J dropped 5; count of bases not matched to a gene: 8. The CDR3 covers 16 residues. Germline-derived CDR1 and CDR2 are SGHNT and YYREEE (reference sequence).

The chain recombines TRBV19 with TRBJ2-7; a possible D gene is TRBD1 (6 bases). Trimming took off 3 bases at V and 4 bases at J, with 13 bases between the two ends. CDR3 length: 14 residues. The germline CDR1 and CDR2 sequences are LNHDA and SQIVND (reference sequence). CDR3 bases: TGTGCCAGTAGTATGTCCGGGACATCATACGAGCAGTACTTC. Encoded protein: CASSMSGTSYEQYF. Full variable domain (rest looked up from reference TRBV19 and TRBJ2-7): DGGITQSPKYLFRKEGQNVTLSCEQNLNHDAMYWYRQDPGQGLRLIYYSQIVNDFQKGDIAEGYSVSREKKESFPLTVTSAQKNPTAFYLCASSMSGTSYEQYFGPGTRLTVT.

This rearrangement joins TRBV21-1 to TRBJ2-3; the table assigns TRBD2, which was not confirmed against the DNA. TRBV21-1 is reported as a pseudogene. The CDR3 totals 16 residues. This CDR3 is CASSKAWRGGADTQYF. CDR3 in DNA: TGTGCCAGCAGCAAAGCTTGGCGGGGGGGCGCAGATACGCAGTATTTT.

The genes are TRBV5-6 and TRBJ1-2; the D gene is possibly TRBD1 (5 bases). V lost 4 bases, J lost 4 bases, and 17 bases lay in between. The CDR3 runs 15 residues. From germline, CDR1 is SGHDT and CDR2 YYEEEE. This chain's CDR3 is CASSPTSQGVYGYTF. The CDR3 nucleotides are TGTGCCAGCAGCCCGACATCTCAGGGTGTCTATGGCTACACCTTC.

This rearrangement joins TRBV19 to TRBJ1-4, with no clear D. Germline V gene lookup returns CDR1 LNHDA and CDR2 SQIVND (reference sequence). This CDR3 has 13 residues. Trimming pared 3 bases from V and 5 bases from J, leaving 7 bases between. Written as DNA, the CDR3 is TGTGCCAGTAGTATGACAAAAAATGAAAAACTGTTTTTT. Residues: CASSMTKNEKLFF. The variable domain in full, completed from reference TRBV19 and TRBJ1-4, reads DGGITQSPKYLFRKEGQNVTLSCEQNLNHDAMYWYRQDPGQGLRLIYYSQIVNDFQKGDIAEGYSVSREKKESFPLTVTSAQKNPTAFYLCASSMTKNEKLFFGSGTQLSVL.

V gene TRBV28 combines with J gene TRBJ2-3, with D possibly TRBD2 on 6 matching bases. This CDR3 is built from 14 residues. Germline assignment: CDR1 MDHEN and CDR2 SYDVKM. With 8 bases removed from V and 4 bases from J, the gap between germline ends came to 16 bases. CDR3 amino acids: CASETTPSADTQYF. CDR3 DNA: TGTGCCAGCGAAACTACACCTAGCGCAGATACGCAGTATTTT.

The chain has TRBV15 and TRBJ2-1; TRBD1 is a possible D gene (6 bases). This CDR3 region has 15 residues. The V gene lost 4 bases and the J gene lost 2 bases, with 12 bases spanning the gap. Germline V gives CDR1 LNHNV, CDR2 YYDKDF (reference sequence). The DNA of the CDR3 is TGTGCCACCAGCAAACGATCAGGGGCCTACAATGAGCAGTTCTTC. Amino acid sequence: CATSKRSGAYNEQFF.

The chain has TRBV18 and TRBJ2-4; 10 positions agree with TRBD2. This CDR3 comprises 15 residues. Trimming cost V 3 bases and J 9 bases; bases outside gene matches: 8. Per the germline V gene, CDR1 is KGHSH and CDR2 is LQKENI. The CDR3 is CASSPRTSGARIQYF. CDR3 nucleotide sequence: TGTGCCAGCTCACCCAGGACTAGCGGTGCACGCATTCAGTACTTC.

This clone came up a few times. The V gene is TRBV30, the J gene TRBJ2-2; 7 nucleotides align to TRBD1. Germline V CDR1 and CDR2: GTSNPN, SVGIG (reference sequence). CDR3 size: 14 residues. V lost 2 bases to trimming and J lost 3 bases; unmatched junction nucleotides: 3. The CDR3 spells CAWSRTGYTGELFF. The CDR3 DNA reads TGTGCCTGGAGTAGGACAGGCTACACCGGGGAGCTGTTTTTT.

This chain joins TRBV5-1 and TRBJ1-4; D remains unclear. The CDR3 sequence is 15 residues long. Looked up from germline, CDR1 is SGHRS and CDR2 is YFSETQ. V lost 0 bases and J lost 6, with 12 bases in between. The CDR3 nucleotides read TGCGCCAGCAGCTTGGGGTCCTCATCGGATGAAAAACTGTTTTTT. Translated: CASSLGSSSDEKLFF.

V is TRBV25-1 and J is TRBJ1-1, with no clear D. Trimming pared 5 bases from V and 7 bases from J, leaving 8 bases between. The CDR3 runs to 11 residues. Germline V gene lookup returns CDR1 MGHDK and CDR2 SYGVNS. CDR3 sequence: CASSRTNEAFF. The CDR3 DNA is TGTGCCAGCAGTCGTACAAATGAAGCTTTCTTT.

CDR3 in DNA: TGTGCCAGCAGCTTCGGAGGCACTGAAGCTTTCTTT. As protein: CASSFGGTEAFF. The chain joins TRBV5-4 to TRBJ1-1; unclear D gene. Germline V lookup: CDR1 SGHNT, CDR2 YYREEE (reference sequence). There are 12 residues in the CDR3. Deletions cut 2 bases from V and 4 bases from J, with 6 bases between.